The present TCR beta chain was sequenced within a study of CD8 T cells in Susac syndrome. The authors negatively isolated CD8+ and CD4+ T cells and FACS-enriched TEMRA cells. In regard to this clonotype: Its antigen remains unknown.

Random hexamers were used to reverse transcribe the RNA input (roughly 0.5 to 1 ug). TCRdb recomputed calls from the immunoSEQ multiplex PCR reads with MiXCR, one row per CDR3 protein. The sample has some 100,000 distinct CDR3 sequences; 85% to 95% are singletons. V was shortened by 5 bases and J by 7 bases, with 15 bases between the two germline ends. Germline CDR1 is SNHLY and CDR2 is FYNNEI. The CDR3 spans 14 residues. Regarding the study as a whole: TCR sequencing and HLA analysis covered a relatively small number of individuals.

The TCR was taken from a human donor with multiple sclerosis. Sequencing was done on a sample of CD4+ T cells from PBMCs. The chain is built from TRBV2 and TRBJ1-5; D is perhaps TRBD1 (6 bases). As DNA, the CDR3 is TGTGCCAGCAGTTCCGGGACATATTTCCAGCCCCAGCATTTT. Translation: CASSSGTYFQPQHF.